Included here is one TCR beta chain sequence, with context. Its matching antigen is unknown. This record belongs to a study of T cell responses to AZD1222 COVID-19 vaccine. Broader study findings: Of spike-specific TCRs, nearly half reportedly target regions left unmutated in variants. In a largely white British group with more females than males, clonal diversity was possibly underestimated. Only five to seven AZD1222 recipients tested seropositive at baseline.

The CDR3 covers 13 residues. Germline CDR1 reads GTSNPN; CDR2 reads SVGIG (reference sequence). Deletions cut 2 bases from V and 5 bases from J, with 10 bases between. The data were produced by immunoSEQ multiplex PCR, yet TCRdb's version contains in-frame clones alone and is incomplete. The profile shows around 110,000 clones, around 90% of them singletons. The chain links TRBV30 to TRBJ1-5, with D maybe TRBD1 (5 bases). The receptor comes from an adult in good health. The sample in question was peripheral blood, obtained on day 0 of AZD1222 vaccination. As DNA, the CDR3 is TGTGCCTGGAGTACAGGTATCCATCAGCCCCAGCATTTT. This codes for CAWSTGIHQPQHF.